This T cell receptor (beta chain) was identified in a study of graft-versus-host responses after intestinal transplantation. Across the whole study: Isolated intestinal, liver-intestinal, or multivisceral transplants were what recipients had. Anti-thymocyte globulin was used for induction in all recipients, who then took tacrolimus and steroids for two to four years.

Only in-frame clones appear in the TCRdb table, and some are missing; sequencing was by immunoSEQ multiplex PCR. The repertoire holds fewer than 90,000 clones, about 95% seen once, with roughly 0.17% in the top ten. Overall study findings and caveats: GvH clones occurred in recipient marrow; some first appeared in ileum or blood. Peak GvH clone levels in circulation were associated with early post-transplant HvG declines.

The CDR3 has 14 amino acids. The V end lost 4 bases, the J end lost 5 bases, and 15 bases lay between the germline ends. The germline V gene encodes CDR1 SGHNT and CDR2 YYREEE (reference sequence). For this clone: Its antigen is still unknown.

This chain joins TRBV5-4 and TRBJ1-1, with D perhaps TRBD1 (6 bases). The source was unstimulated CD4+ T cells sorted from spleen or lymph node cells, collected before transplant. The receptor was derived from a human donor who was the organ donor for an intestinal transplant. CDR3 protein: CASSHRDQGTEAFF. CDR3 DNA sequence: TGTGCCAGCAGCCATAGAGATCAGGGGACTGAAGCTTTCTTT. Based on the CDR3 plus reference TRBV5-4 and TRBJ1-1, the full variable domain is ETGVTQSPTHLIKTRGQQVTLRCSSQSGHNTVSWYQQALGQGPQFIFQYYREEENGRGNFPPRFSGLQFPNYSSELNVNALELDDSALYLCASSHRDQGTEAFFGQGTRLTVV.